This T cell receptor (beta chain) was sequenced in a study of CD8 T cells in ankylosing spondylitis. MiXCR, run by TCRdb on the 5' RACE reads, gives a single entry per CDR3 protein. This sample has about 360,000 distinct CDR3 sequences; 20% to 25% occur once, and the top ten carry around 13%. This CDR3 is 16 amino acids long. Trimming left V 0 bases short and J 0 bases short, with 9 bases between. The receptor's source is a male donor with ankylosing spondylitis or in good health (not recorded which). Sequenced input: blood, either unsorted or a sorted T cell fraction (not recorded which). This chain links TRBV12-3 or TRBV12-4 with TRBJ2-1; no firm D call. Here the CDR3 DNA reads TGTGCCAGCAGTTTAGCGTCGGCAGGCTCCTACAATGAGCAGTTCTTC. Translation: CASSLASAGSYNEQFF.